This TCR beta chain was sequenced in a study of T cell responses to AZD1222 COVID-19 vaccine. Broader study findings: Donors were mostly white British, more females; clonal diversity possibly underestimated.

Sequenced by immunoSEQ multiplex PCR; TCRdb stores in-frame clones only, minus some. The sample has 160,000 or so clones, 80% to 90% seen once; the top ten hold under 8%. CDR3 length: 12 residues. Trimming left V 10 bases short and J 4 bases short, with 11 bases between. This clone was picked up a small number of times. As yet, its antigen is unknown. The chain is built from TRBV12-3 or TRBV12-4 and TRBJ1-3, with unresolved D. Sample: peripheral blood, taken after recovery from COVID-19. This clonotype originated in an adult who had recovered from COVID-19. The CDR3, as DNA: TGTGCCACGGCCCCCGACGGAAACACCATATATTTT. It is translated as CATAPDGNTIYF.